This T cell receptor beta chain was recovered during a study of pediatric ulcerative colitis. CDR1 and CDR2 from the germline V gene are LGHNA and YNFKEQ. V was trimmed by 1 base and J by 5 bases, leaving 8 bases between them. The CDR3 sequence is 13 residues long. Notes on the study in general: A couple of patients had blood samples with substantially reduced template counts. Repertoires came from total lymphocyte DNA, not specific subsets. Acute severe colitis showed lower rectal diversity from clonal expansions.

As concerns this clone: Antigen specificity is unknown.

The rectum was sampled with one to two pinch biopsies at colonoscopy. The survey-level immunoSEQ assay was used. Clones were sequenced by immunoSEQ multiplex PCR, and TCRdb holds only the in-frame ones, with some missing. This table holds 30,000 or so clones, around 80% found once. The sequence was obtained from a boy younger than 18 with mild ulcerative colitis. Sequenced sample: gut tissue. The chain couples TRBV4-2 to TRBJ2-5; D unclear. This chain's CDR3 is CASSQADRETQYF. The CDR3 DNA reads TGTGCCAGCAGCCAAGCGGATAGGGAGACCCAGTACTTC.